This TCR beta chain is from a study of shared clonotypes between healthy human individuals. Repertoires were generated with immunoSEQ multiplex PCR, while TCRdb's copy carries only in-frame clones and drops some. Of more than 1 million clones in the sample, around three quarters were seen once. CDR1 and CDR2 (germline): SGHVS, FQNEAQ. The CDR3 is 15 residues long. Trimming at V came to 5 bases and at J to 1 base, leaving 4 bases not matched to a gene. The clonotype was recovered from a man between 18 and 35 years old in good health. Some clones in this sample may be carry-over from other donors' samples. Sequencing used memory CD4+ T cells from PBMCs. Subset noted: CD45RA-negative fraction. The chain recombines TRBV7-8 with TRBJ1-5, with 8 positions matching TRBD1. CDR3 protein: CASSRQGNSNQPQHF. As DNA, the CDR3 is TGTGCCAGCAGCCGACAGGGGAACAGCAATCAGCCCCAGCATTTT.